This is a list of T cell receptor beta chains from one sample in a study of blood T cell repertoires in COVID-19. TCRdb keeps only in-frame clones here, not all; method: immunoSEQ multiplex PCR. Of 100,000 to 150,000 clones listed, roughly 80% are singletons. Sample: peripheral blood. The origin of the receptors is a woman aged 80 or older with acute or convalescent COVID-19. Each CDR3 is given with its conserved first and last residue. D genes are given only for firm matches. Only part of the rows carry a size: once, few, many, or a class if the clone is expanded.

clone_size: NA; j_call: TRBJ1-1; cdr3_length: 16; d_call: NA; v_call: TRBV9; cdr3_nt: TGTGCCAGCAGCGTCCATTCCTCAGGGCTGAACACTGAAGCTTTCTTT; cdr3_aa: CASSVHSSGLNTEAFF
clone_size: few; j_call: TRBJ2-7; cdr3_length: 11; d_call: NA; v_call: TRBV19; cdr3_nt: TGTGCCAGTAGTCAGCGGAACGAGCAGTACTTC; cdr3_aa: CASSQRNEQYF
clone_size: NA; j_call: TRBJ1-4; cdr3_length: 13; d_call: NA; v_call: TRBV18; cdr3_nt: TGTGCCAGCTCACCGGGCTTAAATGAAAAACTGTTTTTT; cdr3_aa: CASSPGLNEKLFF
clone_size: NA; j_call: TRBJ1-1; cdr3_length: 18; d_call: TRBD1; v_call: TRBV7-2; cdr3_nt: TGTGCCAGCAGCTTAGCTCCAGGGGGCATCGGTGGGGTCACTGAAGCTTTCTTT; cdr3_aa: CASSLAPGGIGGVTEAFF
clone_size: NA; j_call: TRBJ1-2; cdr3_length: 15; d_call: NA; v_call: TRBV11-2; cdr3_nt: TGTGCCAGCAGCCCAATAAAGCGCTCTCCCTATGGCTACACCTTC; cdr3_aa: CASSPIKRSPYGYTF
clone_size: NA; j_call: TRBJ2-3; cdr3_length: 15; d_call: TRBD2; v_call: TRBV7-2; cdr3_nt: TGTGCCAGCAGCTTCTTTGCGGGAGCGGCAGATACGCAGTATTTT; cdr3_aa: CASSFFAGAADTQYF
clone_size: NA; j_call: TRBJ1-6; cdr3_length: 13; d_call: NA; v_call: TRBV5-1; cdr3_nt: TGCGCCAGCAGCTTGGCTCAGTCTTCACCCCTCCACTTT; cdr3_aa: CASSLAQSSPLHF
clone_size: NA; j_call: TRBJ1-2; cdr3_length: 15; d_call: NA; v_call: TRBV6-5; cdr3_nt: TGTGCCAGCAGTTACGGGCGACACGATTTCTATGGCTACACCTTC; cdr3_aa: CASSYGRHDFYGYTF
clone_size: NA; j_call: TRBJ1-4; cdr3_length: 16; d_call: NA; v_call: TRBV19; cdr3_nt: TGTGCCAGTAGTATGACGGGCGGGAGGGGCGTTGAAAAACTGTTTTTT; cdr3_aa: CASSMTGGRGVEKLFF
clone_size: NA; j_call: TRBJ1-5; cdr3_length: 13; d_call: NA; v_call: TRBV3-1/TRBV3-2; cdr3_nt: TGTGCCAGCAGCCAAGATCGAGATCAGCCCCAGCATTTT; cdr3_aa: CASSQDRDQPQHF
clone_size: NA; j_call: TRBJ2-3; cdr3_length: 18; d_call: NA; v_call: TRBV18; cdr3_nt: TGTGCCAGCTCACCCTTCGCGGGGACCTCCGGCGGCACAGATACGCAGTATTTT; cdr3_aa: CASSPFAGTSGGTDTQYF
clone_size: NA; j_call: TRBJ2-7; cdr3_length: 14; d_call: TRBD2; v_call: TRBV4-1; cdr3_nt: TGCGCCAGCAGCCGGACTAGCGGGAACTACGAGCAGTACTTC; cdr3_aa: CASSRTSGNYEQYF
clone_size: NA; j_call: TRBJ1-5; cdr3_length: 15; d_call: TRBD1; v_call: TRBV12-5; cdr3_nt: TGTGCTAGTGGGGTTGGGACAGTTAGCAATCAGCCCCAGCATTTT; cdr3_aa: CASGVGTVSNQPQHF
clone_size: NA; j_call: TRBJ1-1; cdr3_length: 17; d_call: NA; v_call: TRBV4-1; cdr3_nt: TGCGCCAGCAGCCAGGGGAGGGGTAGGTTCCGCGCCACTGAAGCTTTCTTT; cdr3_aa: CASSQGRGRFRATEAFF
clone_size: NA; j_call: TRBJ2-5; cdr3_length: 13; d_call: NA; v_call: TRBV5-4; cdr3_nt: TGTGCCAGCAGCTTACAGGGCATTGAGACCCAGTACTTC; cdr3_aa: CASSLQGIETQYF
clone_size: NA; j_call: TRBJ1-1; cdr3_length: 15; d_call: NA; v_call: TRBV5-1; cdr3_nt: TGCGCCAGCAGCCCAAGTGGGACAAAGAACACTGAAGCTTTCTTT; cdr3_aa: CASSPSGTKNTEAFF
clone_size: NA; j_call: TRBJ2-2; cdr3_length: 14; d_call: NA; v_call: TRBV30; cdr3_nt: TGTGCCTGGAGCCCCACCGGACTCGGCGGGGAGCTGTTTTTT; cdr3_aa: CAWSPTGLGGELFF
clone_size: NA; j_call: TRBJ2-3; cdr3_length: 11; d_call: NA; v_call: TRBV12-3/TRBV12-4; cdr3_nt: TGTGCCAGCAGTTTGGTCGGTACGCAGTATTTT; cdr3_aa: CASSLVGTQYF
clone_size: NA; j_call: TRBJ1-5; cdr3_length: 15; d_call: TRBD1; v_call: TRBV4-1; cdr3_nt: TGCGCCAGCAGCCAAGTCGGACAGGGTAATCAGCCCCAGCATTTT; cdr3_aa: CASSQVGQGNQPQHF
clone_size: few; j_call: TRBJ1-1; cdr3_length: 14; d_call: NA; v_call: TRBV6-2/TRBV6-3; cdr3_nt: TGTGCCAGCAGTTATCCAGCGCTGAACACTGAAGCTTTCTTT; cdr3_aa: CASSYPALNTEAFF
clone_size: NA; j_call: TRBJ1-5; cdr3_length: 14; d_call: NA; v_call: TRBV19; cdr3_nt: TGTGCCAGTAGTACCCAGGGGCCCGATCAGCCCCAGCATTTT; cdr3_aa: CASSTQGPDQPQHF
clone_size: NA; j_call: TRBJ1-5; cdr3_length: 14; d_call: TRBD1; v_call: TRBV7-9; cdr3_nt: TGTGCCAGCAGCCTAGGACAGGGGGGACAGCCCCAGCATTTT; cdr3_aa: CASSLGQGGQPQHF
clone_size: NA; j_call: TRBJ1-6; cdr3_length: 15; d_call: NA; v_call: TRBV5-1; cdr3_nt: TGCGCCAGCAGCTTGGCCGGGCAGGGCAGTTCACCCCTCCACTTT; cdr3_aa: CASSLAGQGSSPLHF
clone_size: NA; j_call: TRBJ2-1; cdr3_length: 11; d_call: NA; v_call: TRBV12-3/TRBV12-4; cdr3_nt: TGTGCCAGCACCCCACTTGTTGAGCAGTTCTTC; cdr3_aa: CASTPLVEQFF
clone_size: NA; j_call: TRBJ2-2; cdr3_length: 18; d_call: TRBD2; v_call: TRBV18; cdr3_nt: TGTGCCAGCTCACCGACTTGGGCACTAGCGGCGAACACCGGGGAGCTGTTTTTT; cdr3_aa: CASSPTWALAANTGELFF
clone_size: NA; j_call: TRBJ1-1; cdr3_length: 18; d_call: TRBD1; v_call: TRBV5-3; cdr3_nt: TGTGCCAGAAGCTTGGCGACTCCAGGGGGTTCTGTCGGCACTGAAGCTTTCTTT; cdr3_aa: CARSLATPGGSVGTEAFF
clone_size: NA; j_call: TRBJ2-2; cdr3_length: 13; d_call: NA; v_call: TRBV7-9; cdr3_nt: TGTGCCAGCAGCCCGTCGAACACCGGGGAGCTGTTTTTT; cdr3_aa: CASSPSNTGELFF
clone_size: NA; j_call: TRBJ1-5; cdr3_length: 15; d_call: NA; v_call: TRBV18; cdr3_nt: TGTGCCAGCTCCGAGGACAGTCTTAGCAATCAGCCCCAGCATTTT; cdr3_aa: CASSEDSLSNQPQHF
clone_size: few; j_call: TRBJ2-3; cdr3_length: 14; d_call: TRBD2; v_call: TRBV10-3; cdr3_nt: TGTGCCATCAGCGCTGGACTAGCCGGAGATACGCAGTATTTT; cdr3_aa: CAISAGLAGDTQYF
clone_size: NA; j_call: TRBJ1-4; cdr3_length: 14; d_call: TRBD1; v_call: TRBV15; cdr3_nt: TGTGCCACCAGCATAGACAGGGGAAATGAAAAACTGTTTTTT; cdr3_aa: CATSIDRGNEKLFF
clone_size: few; j_call: TRBJ1-2; cdr3_length: 15; d_call: TRBD1; v_call: TRBV5-5; cdr3_nt: TGTGCCAGCAGCTCATTGACAGGGGGTAACTATGGCTACACCTTC; cdr3_aa: CASSSLTGGNYGYTF
clone_size: NA; j_call: TRBJ2-1; cdr3_length: 14; d_call: TRBD1; v_call: TRBV7-2; cdr3_nt: TGTGCCAGCAGCTTTCGGACAGGGCAAAATGAGCAGTTCTTC; cdr3_aa: CASSFRTGQNEQFF
clone_size: NA; j_call: TRBJ2-1; cdr3_length: 13; d_call: TRBD1; v_call: TRBV24-1; cdr3_nt: TGTGCCACCGAGGACAGGGTATATAATGAGCAGTTCTTC; cdr3_aa: CATEDRVYNEQFF
clone_size: NA; j_call: TRBJ2-1; cdr3_length: 12; d_call: NA; v_call: TRBV6-5; cdr3_nt: TGTGCCAGCAGCTTTGAGGGGGATGAGCAGTTCTTC; cdr3_aa: CASSFEGDEQFF
clone_size: NA; j_call: TRBJ1-5; cdr3_length: 13; d_call: NA; v_call: TRBV27; cdr3_nt: TGTGCCAGCAGTTTACGGGAAAATCAGCCCCAGCATTTT; cdr3_aa: CASSLRENQPQHF
clone_size: NA; j_call: TRBJ1-1; cdr3_length: 15; d_call: TRBD1; v_call: TRBV28; cdr3_nt: TGTGCCAGCAGAGGACAGGGGAACCAGAACACTGAAGCTTTCTTT; cdr3_aa: CASRGQGNQNTEAFF
clone_size: NA; j_call: TRBJ2-1; cdr3_length: 15; d_call: NA; v_call: TRBV18; cdr3_nt: TGTGCCAGCTCACTAAGGACACGGAAGGCCAATGAGCAGTTCTTC; cdr3_aa: CASSLRTRKANEQFF
clone_size: NA; j_call: TRBJ1-4; cdr3_length: 15; d_call: TRBD1; v_call: TRBV18; cdr3_nt: TGTGCCAGCTCACCACCGGGACAGGTCGGGGAAAAACTGTTTTTT; cdr3_aa: CASSPPGQVGEKLFF
clone_size: NA; j_call: TRBJ1-2; cdr3_length: 17; d_call: TRBD1; v_call: TRBV6-4; cdr3_nt: TGTGCCAGCAGTGTAGGGTGGACAGGGGGATTTTTCTATGGCTACACCTTC; cdr3_aa: CASSVGWTGGFFYGYTF
clone_size: NA; j_call: TRBJ2-2; cdr3_length: 13; d_call: NA; v_call: TRBV6-5; cdr3_nt: TGTGCCAGCAGTTACGACCGACTGAAGGAGCTGTTTTTT; cdr3_aa: CASSYDRLKELFF
clone_size: NA; j_call: TRBJ1-1; cdr3_length: 16; d_call: NA; v_call: TRBV27; cdr3_nt: TGTGCCAGCAGTTTGGGGGGGGTGGGGATGAACACTGAAGCTTTCTTT; cdr3_aa: CASSLGGVGMNTEAFF
clone_size: NA; j_call: TRBJ2-3; cdr3_length: 15; d_call: NA; v_call: TRBV2; cdr3_nt: TGTGCCAGCAGTAGGGGCCATTCTAGCACAGATACGCAGTATTTT; cdr3_aa: CASSRGHSSTDTQYF
clone_size: NA; j_call: TRBJ1-1; cdr3_length: 16; d_call: NA; v_call: TRBV5-5; cdr3_nt: TGTGCCAGCAGCTTGGTGTCAGCCAGTGGAGCCACTGAAGCTTTCTTT; cdr3_aa: CASSLVSASGATEAFF
clone_size: NA; j_call: TRBJ2-3; cdr3_length: 14; d_call: NA; v_call: TRBV6-6; cdr3_nt: TGTGCCAGCAGCAAGGGGGGGGCCACAGATACGCAGTATTTT; cdr3_aa: CASSKGGATDTQYF
clone_size: NA; j_call: TRBJ1-1; cdr3_length: 14; d_call: TRBD1; v_call: TRBV6-5; cdr3_nt: TGTGCCAGCAGCCGCAACAGGGGGGGCGCTGAAGCTTTCTTT; cdr3_aa: CASSRNRGGAEAFF
clone_size: NA; j_call: TRBJ2-3; cdr3_length: 14; d_call: NA; v_call: TRBV7-2; cdr3_nt: TGTGCCAGCAGCCCACCCGGGGGCACAGATACGCAGTATTTT; cdr3_aa: CASSPPGGTDTQYF
clone_size: NA; j_call: TRBJ2-7; cdr3_length: 13; d_call: NA; v_call: TRBV7-9; cdr3_nt: TGTGCCAGCAGCTTTTCCAGGAACTACGAGCAGTACTTC; cdr3_aa: CASSFSRNYEQYF
clone_size: NA; j_call: TRBJ2-1; cdr3_length: 13; d_call: NA; v_call: TRBV4-3; cdr3_nt: TGCGCCAGCAGCCAGGGGGGGCGCAATGAGCAGTTCTTC; cdr3_aa: CASSQGGRNEQFF
clone_size: once; j_call: TRBJ1-5; cdr3_length: 13; d_call: TRBD1; v_call: TRBV30; cdr3_nt: TGTGCCTGGAGTACGACAGGGAATAGGCCCCAGCATTTT; cdr3_aa: CAWSTTGNRPQHF
clone_size: once; j_call: TRBJ1-2; cdr3_length: 15; d_call: TRBD1; v_call: TRBV7-9; cdr3_nt: TGTGCCAGCAGCTTAGCCCGACAGGGGTTCTTTGGCTACACCTTC; cdr3_aa: CASSLARQGFFGYTF
clone_size: once; j_call: TRBJ1-2; cdr3_length: 13; d_call: NA; v_call: TRBV19; cdr3_nt: TGTGCCAGTAGTATTGCCAGGGAAGGTGGCTACACCTTC; cdr3_aa: CASSIAREGGYTF
clone_size: once; j_call: TRBJ1-5; cdr3_length: 13; d_call: NA; v_call: TRBV7-2; cdr3_nt: TGTGCCAGCAGCCCCTCCCAGGGTCAGCCCCAGCATTTT; cdr3_aa: CASSPSQGQPQHF
clone_size: NA; j_call: TRBJ1-2; cdr3_length: 17; d_call: TRBD1; v_call: TRBV3-1/TRBV3-2; cdr3_nt: TGTGCCAGCAGCCAAATTCTTTCAGGACAGGGCTTTTATGGCTACACCTTC; cdr3_aa: CASSQILSGQGFYGYTF
clone_size: NA; j_call: TRBJ1-2; cdr3_length: 16; d_call: TRBD1; v_call: TRBV25-1; cdr3_nt: TGTGCCAGCAGTGAATCGGGGGACAGGGAAATATACGGCTACACCTTC; cdr3_aa: CASSESGDREIYGYTF
clone_size: NA; j_call: TRBJ2-3; cdr3_length: 15; d_call: TRBD2; v_call: TRBV5-4; cdr3_nt: TGTGCCAGCAGATCGATACTAGCGGGGGGGGATACGCAGTATTTT; cdr3_aa: CASRSILAGGDTQYF
clone_size: few; j_call: TRBJ2-4; cdr3_length: 15; d_call: TRBD1; v_call: TRBV11-2; cdr3_nt: TGTGCCAGCAGCGTGACAGGGACAGGGTACGGCATTCAGTACTTC; cdr3_aa: CASSVTGTGYGIQYF
clone_size: NA; j_call: TRBJ1-2; cdr3_length: 13; d_call: TRBD1; v_call: TRBV12-3/TRBV12-4; cdr3_nt: TGTGCCAGCAGTTTCGACAGGGGGTATGGCTACACCTTC; cdr3_aa: CASSFDRGYGYTF
clone_size: NA; j_call: TRBJ2-7; cdr3_length: 13; d_call: TRBD1; v_call: TRBV18; cdr3_nt: TGTGCCAGCTCATCTCGACAGGGAAACGAGCAGTACTTC; cdr3_aa: CASSSRQGNEQYF
clone_size: NA; j_call: TRBJ2-5; cdr3_length: 15; d_call: TRBD2; v_call: TRBV3-1/TRBV3-2; cdr3_nt: TGTGCCAGCACGTCGACTAGCGGGAGTAGGGAGACCCAGTACTTC; cdr3_aa: CASTSTSGSRETQYF
clone_size: NA; j_call: TRBJ2-3; cdr3_length: 17; d_call: NA; v_call: TRBV7-8; cdr3_nt: TGTGCCAGCAGCCCCCTAACCGCCTCGACTAGCACAGATACGCAGTATTTT; cdr3_aa: CASSPLTASTSTDTQYF